The next 29 T cell receptor beta chains were all read from a single sample in a study of T cell repertoires in cytomegalovirus infection. Via MiXCR, TCRdb re-called the reads, giving one row per CDR3 protein. The sample lists about 330,000 distinct CDR3 sequences; 9% to 9.5% were seen once. Sequencing was done on a sample of PBMCs. The source of these receptors is a human donor in good health (CMV status not recorded). Some clones in this sample may be carry-over from other donors' samples.

This clonotype was seen many times. The J gene is TRBJ2-2, the V gene TRBV12-3 or TRBV12-4; D unresolved. The CDR3 is 14 amino acids. V shed 2 bases and J shed 2 bases, with 6 bases lying between them. This chain's CDR3 is CASSLLINTGELFF. The CDR3 DNA follows: TGTGCCAGCAGTTTACTGATTAACACCGGGGAGCTGTTTTTT.

This clonotype occurred a few times. The J gene is TRBJ2-7, the V gene TRBV27, with D unclear. Trimming shortened V by 5 bases and J by 0 bases, and 11 bases separated the two germline ends. Looked up from germline, CDR1 is MNHEY and CDR2 is SMNVEV (reference sequence). The CDR3 has 14 amino acids. CDR3 bases: TGTGCCAGCAGTGTGAAGGAATACTCCTACGAGCAGTACTTC. Protein: CASSVKEYSYEQYF.

This clonotype has a single count. The V gene is TRBV25-1, the J gene TRBJ2-1; the D is unclear. This CDR3 is built from 12 residues. The V and J ends lost 4 bases and 4 bases respectively, with 5 bases between them. Germline lookup yields CDR1 MGHDK and CDR2 SYGVNS. DNA of the CDR3: TGTGCCAGCAGTGGACGATACAATGAGCAGTTCTTC. Translated, it gives CASSGRYNEQFF.

This clonotype was recorded a few times. The V call is TRBV28, the J call TRBJ2-5; 12 nucleotides align to TRBD1. Losses at the gene ends were 4 bases for V and 4 bases for J; bases not matched to a gene: 10. Germline CDR1 reads MDHEN; CDR2 reads SYDVKM. The CDR3 is 17 amino acids. The CDR3 protein is CASSSGTGGPEGETQYF. CDR3 bases: TGTGCCAGCAGTTCCGGGACAGGGGGCCCCGAGGGAGAGACCCAGTACTTC.

This clonotype was counted between two and nine times. The chain joins TRBV19 to TRBJ1-1; D gene ambiguous. The V end lost 5 bases, the J end lost 3 bases, and 22 bases lay between the germline ends. The CDR3 consists of 17 residues. The germline CDR1 and CDR2 sequences are LNHDA and SQIVND (reference sequence). In nucleotides, the CDR3 is TGTGCCAGTAGTCTGTTGGGCCGACGGCGATTGGACACTGAAGCTTTCTTT. This translates into CASSLLGRRRLDTEAFF.

This clonotype has only a few counts. This chain connects TRBV20-1 to TRBJ1-1, with D unresolved. The CDR3 is 10 amino acids. V was trimmed by 5 bases and J by 0 bases, leaving 1 base between them. Germline V gives CDR1 DFQATT, CDR2 SNEGSKA (reference sequence). This CDR3 reads CSALNTEAFF. DNA of the CDR3: TGCAGTGCTTTGAACACTGAAGCTTTCTTT.

The chain couples TRBV10-3 to TRBJ2-4, with D hard to call. The CDR3 has 11 amino acids. V dropped 3 bases and J dropped 14 bases, with 11 bases sitting between them. Germline values: CDR1 ENHRY, CDR2 SYGVKD. CDR3 residues: CAISDGRVKYF. CDR3 nucleotide sequence: TGTGCCATCAGTGACGGACGAGTAAAGTACTTC.

This rearrangement joins TRBV2 to TRBJ2-3, with D unresolved. Deletions cut 2 bases from V and 1 base from J, with 7 bases between. This CDR3 comprises 14 residues. CDR1 and CDR2 from the germline V gene are SNHLY and FYNNEI. The CDR3 DNA sequence: TGTGCCAGCAGTGAACACAGAGGCACAGATACGCAGTATTTT. It translates to CASSEHRGTDTQYF.

The sample holds a few counts of this clonotype. The chain recombines TRBV7-9 with TRBJ2-2; TRBD2 matches at 12 bases. Germline V gene data show CDR1 as SEHNR and CDR2 as FQNEAQ (reference sequence). The CDR3 is made up of 13 amino acids. The ends lost 8 bases at V and 5 bases at J; junction bases unmatched: 0. CDR3 in DNA: TGTGCCAGCGGGACTAGCGGGACCGGGGAGCTGTTTTTT. It is translated as CASGTSGTGELFF.

This clonotype was seen more than once but under ten times. The genes are TRBV18 and TRBJ1-5; the match to TRBD1 covers 10 bases. Per the germline V gene, CDR1 is KGHSH and CDR2 is LQKENI. This CDR3 comprises 17 residues. The junction had 6 bases not matched to a gene; V was cut back by 3 bases and J by 1 base. CDR3 coding DNA: TGTGCCAGCTCACCTCGGCCGGGACAGGGGAGCAATCAGCCCCAGCATTTT. It is translated as CASSPRPGQGSNQPQHF.

Of note for this clonotype: A read error may explain this, as a much larger clone is one base away. This chain connects TRBV7-2 to TRBJ1-2; D call uncertain. Germline CDR1 and CDR2: SGHTA and FQGNSA. The V gene lost 4 bases and the J gene lost 8 bases, with 20 bases spanning the gap. This CDR3 contains 15 residues. The CDR3 reads CASSSAEFTRSGYTF. In DNA, the CDR3 is TGTGCCAGCAGCTCCGCCGAATTCACAAGGAGCGGCTACACCTTC.

This clonotype was detected only a few times. The CDR3 DNA sequence: TGTGCCAGCACCGGGACCGGGGTTTCCAAAAACATTCAGTACTTC. The encoded protein is CASTGTGVSKNIQYF. V and J are TRBV5-5 and TRBJ2-4; D could derive from TRBD1 or TRBD2 (5 bases each). The germline V gene encodes CDR1 SGHKS and CDR2 YYEKEE (reference sequence). The CDR3 sequence is 15 residues long. V lost 6 bases, J lost 2 bases, and 15 bases lay in between.

The rearrangement links TRBV5-4 to TRBJ1-2; TRBD1 might be the D (5 bases). CDR1 is SGHNT, CDR2 YYREEE, per germline (reference sequence). The CDR3 consists of 14 residues. Trimming took off 0 bases at V and 7 bases at J, with 13 bases between the two ends. The CDR3 protein is CASSLVQAAGGYTF. Here the CDR3 DNA reads TGTGCCAGCAGCTTGGTACAGGCAGCGGGTGGCTACACCTTC.

This clonotype was found many times. The chain recombines TRBV7-6 with TRBJ2-7, with D perhaps TRBD1 (5 bases). The CDR3 is 14 residues long. Trimming cost V 1 base and J 2 bases, with 9 bases left between them. Germline-derived CDR1 and CDR2 are SGHVS and FNYEAQ. Written as DNA, the CDR3 is TGTGCCAGCAGCTTAGGGGGCCCTACCTACGAGCAGTACTTC. Protein sequence: CASSLGGPTYEQYF.

This clonotype was observed a few times. The chain couples TRBV20-1 to TRBJ1-3; unclear D gene. V lost 0 bases and J lost 0, with 12 bases in between. This CDR3 has 16 amino acids. The germline V gene encodes CDR1 DFQATT and CDR2 SNEGSKA (reference sequence). CDR3 DNA: TGCAGTGCTAGAGATCCGTGGTCCAACTCTGGAAACACCATATATTTT. Protein product: CSARDPWSNSGNTIYF.

This clonotype showed up many times. The chain employs TRBV7-6 and TRBJ2-3, with 8 bases identical to TRBD2. Germline V lookup: CDR1 SGHVS, CDR2 FNYEAQ. Losses at the gene ends were 3 bases for V and 3 bases for J; bases not matched to a gene: 5. The CDR3 covers 15 residues. Here the CDR3 reads CASSLGAGATDTQYF. For the CDR3, the DNA is TGTGCCAGCAGCTTGGGAGCGGGAGCTACAGATACGCAGTATTTT.

This clonotype came up a few times. This chain uses TRBV20-1 with TRBJ1-1; D gene uncertain. The CDR3 length is 13 residues. In germline, CDR1 is DFQATT, CDR2 SNEGSKA (reference sequence). Trimming cost V 6 bases and J 0 bases, with 11 bases left between them. DNA for the CDR3: TGCAGTGCCAGACGAGGAGTGAACACTGAAGCTTTCTTT. As protein: CSARRGVNTEAFF.

Only a few counts were recorded for this clonotype. In DNA form, the CDR3 reads TGTGCCAGCAGTCAGGGATTCCCGGATGGCTACACCTTC. Its protein product is CASSQGFPDGYTF. The gene calls are TRBV12-3 or TRBV12-4 and TRBJ1-2; a weak D match, TRBD1 (5 bases). CDR3 length: 13 residues. V dropped 5 bases and J dropped 6 bases, with 13 bases sitting between them.

At least ten counts were recorded for this clonotype. This chain joins TRBV7-3 and TRBJ2-7; TRBD2 aligns across 7 bases. V lost 5 bases, J lost 2 bases, and 9 bases stayed unmatched. This CDR3 region has 15 residues. Germline loops: CDR1 SGHTA, CDR2 FQGTGA. For the CDR3, the DNA is TGTGCCAGCAGCCTTGGCCCCGGGACTACCTACGAGCAGTACTTC. This encodes CASSLGPGTTYEQYF.

This rearrangement joins TRBV29-1 to TRBJ1-2, with D unresolved. Per the germline V gene, CDR1 is SQVTM and CDR2 is ANQGSEA. V shed 7 bases and J shed 8 bases, with 14 bases lying between them. The CDR3 sequence is 11 residues long. The CDR3 DNA reads as TGCAGCGCACAAGACCTTTCGGGCTACACCTTC. Protein sequence: CSAQDLSGYTF.

In this sample, this clonotype turned up a few times. The rearrangement joins TRBV7-6 to TRBJ2-6; D gene unclear. Germline V gene data show CDR1 as SGHVS and CDR2 as FNYEAQ. This CDR3 contains 14 residues. Trimming left V 5 bases short and J 2 bases short, with 7 bases between. The CDR3 region is CASSVRAGANVLTF. CDR3 nucleotides: TGTGCCAGCAGCGTTCGGGCTGGGGCCAACGTCCTGACTTTC.

The chain uses TRBV12-3 or TRBV12-4 and TRBJ1-1, with D unclear. This CDR3 has 15 residues. Trimming shortened V by 3 bases and J by 1 base, and 12 bases separated the two germline ends. CDR3 DNA: TGTGCCAGCAGTTTTTCAGGCTCGAGGAACACTGAAGCTTTCTTT. Translated: CASSFSGSRNTEAFF.

CDR3 in DNA: TGCGCCAGCAGCCAGACAGTTAATAGCAATCAGCCCCAGCATTTT. Protein product: CASSQTVNSNQPQHF. The rearrangement links TRBV4-3 to TRBJ1-5, with D possibly being TRBD1 (5 bases). The CDR3 is 15 residues long. Germline CDR1 reads LGHNA; CDR2 reads YSLEER. The germline V and J ends were trimmed by 3 bases and 0 bases, with 9 bases remaining between them.

The rearrangement uses TRBV11-1 and TRBJ1-6, with D perhaps TRBD1 (5 bases). The V end was cut by 3 bases, the J end by 6 bases, with 12 bases between. The CDR3 consists of 15 residues. Germline V gene data show CDR1 as SGHAT and CDR2 as FQDESV (reference sequence). CDR3 sequence: CASSLSDSRNSPLHF. The CDR3 DNA is TGTGCCAGCAGCTTGTCCGACAGCCGTAATTCACCCCTCCACTTT.

This clonotype was observed many times. The CDR3 region has the DNA TGTGCCAGCAGTCAGCTAGCGGGGGGCCAAGAGACCCAGTACTTC. Translating it yields CASSQLAGGQETQYF. The genes are TRBV27 and TRBJ2-5; 11 bases map to TRBD2. CDR3 length: 15 amino acids. Germline CDR1 and CDR2: MNHEY and SMNVEV (reference sequence). V dropped 5 bases and J dropped 1; count of bases not matched to a gene: 3.

This clonotype was seen ten or more times. This chain connects TRBV7-2 to TRBJ2-3, with 8 nucleotides matching TRBD2. The trim removed 4 bases at V and 4 bases at J, leaving 7 bases unmatched. The V gene's germline CDR1 is SGHTA and CDR2 FQGNSA. The CDR3 has 15 residues. The CDR3 loop reads CASSSGGPFSDTQYF. The DNA of the CDR3 is TGTGCCAGCAGCTCGGGGGGGCCTTTCTCAGATACGCAGTATTTT. The whole variable domain, remainder taken from reference TRBV7-2 and TRBJ2-3, is GAGVSQSPSNKVTEKGKDVELRCDPISGHTALYWYRQSLGQGLEFLIYFQGNSAPDKSGLPSDRFSAERTGGSVSTLTIQRTQQEDSAVYLCASSSGGPFSDTQYFGPGTRLTVL.

This clonotype was counted many times. V gene TRBV12-3 or TRBV12-4 combines with J gene TRBJ2-7; the D gene is possibly TRBD1 (5 bases). V dropped 6 bases and J dropped 2 bases, with 17 bases sitting between them. This CDR3 region has 15 residues. The CDR3 DNA is TGTGCCAGCAGCCAGTTACAGGTTCCCACCTACGAGCAGTACTTC. Translated, it gives CASSQLQVPTYEQYF.

In this sample, this clonotype turned up many times. This CDR3 is CASSWRETQYF. The CDR3 region has the DNA TGTGCCAGCAGCTGGAGAGAGACCCAGTACTTC. The J gene is TRBJ2-5, the V gene TRBV7-8, with no clear D. This CDR3 is 11 amino acids long. Germline V gene data show CDR1 as SGHVS and CDR2 as FQNEAQ. Trimming removed 4 bases from V and 4 bases from J, with 4 bases in between.

This clonotype was seen repeatedly, ten times or more. As DNA, the CDR3 is TGTGCCAGCAGCTCGGACATAAGGGAGCAGTACTTC. Amino acids: CASSSDIREQYF. The V and J genes are TRBV7-2 and TRBJ2-7, with D tentatively TRBD1 (5 bases). There are 12 residues in the CDR3. Trimming pared 4 bases from V and 7 bases from J, leaving 11 bases between. Germline V gives CDR1 SGHTA, CDR2 FQGNSA.